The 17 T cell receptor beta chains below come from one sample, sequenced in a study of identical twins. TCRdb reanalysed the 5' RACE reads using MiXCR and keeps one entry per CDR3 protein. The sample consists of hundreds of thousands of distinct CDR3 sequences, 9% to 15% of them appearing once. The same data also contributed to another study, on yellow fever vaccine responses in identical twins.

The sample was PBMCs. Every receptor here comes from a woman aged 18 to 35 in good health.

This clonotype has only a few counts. DNA of the CDR3: TGCGCCAGCAGCCCGACCTTCCTCTACGAGCAGTACTTC. Encoded protein: CASSPTFLYEQYF. The chain recombines TRBV5-1 with TRBJ2-7; D gene ambiguous. Trimming left V 4 bases short and J 3 bases short, with 11 bases between. The CDR3 is 13 amino acids. CDR1 and CDR2 (germline): SGHRS, YFSETQ.

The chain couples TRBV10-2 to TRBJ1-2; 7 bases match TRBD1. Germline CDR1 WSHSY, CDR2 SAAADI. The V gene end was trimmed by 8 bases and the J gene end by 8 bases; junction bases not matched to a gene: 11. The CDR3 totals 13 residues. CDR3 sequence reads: CASGTEALGGYTF. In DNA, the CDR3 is TGCGCCAGCGGGACAGAGGCCCTGGGCGGCTACACCTTC.

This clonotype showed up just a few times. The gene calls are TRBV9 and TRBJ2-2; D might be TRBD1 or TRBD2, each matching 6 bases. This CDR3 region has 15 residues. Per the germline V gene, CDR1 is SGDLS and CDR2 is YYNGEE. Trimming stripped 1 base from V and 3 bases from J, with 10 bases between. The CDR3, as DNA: TGTGCCAGCAGCGTATGGGGGGCCGACACCGGGGAGCTGTTTTTT. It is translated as CASSVWGADTGELFF.

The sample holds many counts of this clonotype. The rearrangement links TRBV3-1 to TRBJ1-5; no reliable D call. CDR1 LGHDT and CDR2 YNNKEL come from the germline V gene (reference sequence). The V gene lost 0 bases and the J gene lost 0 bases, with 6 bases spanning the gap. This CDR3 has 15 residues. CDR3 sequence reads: CASSQDSLSNQPQHF. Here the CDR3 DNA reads TGTGCCAGCAGCCAAGATAGCCTTAGCAATCAGCCCCAGCATTTT.

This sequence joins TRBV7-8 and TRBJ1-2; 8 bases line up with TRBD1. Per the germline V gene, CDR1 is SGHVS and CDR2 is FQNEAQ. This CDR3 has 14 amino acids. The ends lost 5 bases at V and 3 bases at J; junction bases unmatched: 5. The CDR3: CASSRNRGDYGYTF. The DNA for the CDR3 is TGTGCCAGCAGCCGAAACAGGGGGGACTATGGCTACACCTTC.

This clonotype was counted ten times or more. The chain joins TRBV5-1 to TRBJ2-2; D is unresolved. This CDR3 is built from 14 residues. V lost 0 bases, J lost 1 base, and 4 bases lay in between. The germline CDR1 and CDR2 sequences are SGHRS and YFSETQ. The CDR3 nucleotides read TGCGCCAGCAGCTTGGAAGTGAACACCGGGGAGCTGTTTTTT. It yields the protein CASSLEVNTGELFF.

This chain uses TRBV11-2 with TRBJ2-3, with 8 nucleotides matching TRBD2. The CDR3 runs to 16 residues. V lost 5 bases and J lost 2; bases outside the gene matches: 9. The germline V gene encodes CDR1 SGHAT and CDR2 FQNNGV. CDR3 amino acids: CASSRLSGRDTDTQYF. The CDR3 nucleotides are TGTGCCAGCAGCCGACTAAGCGGGAGAGACACAGATACGCAGTATTTT. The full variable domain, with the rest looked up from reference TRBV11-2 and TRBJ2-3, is EAGVAQSPRYKIIEKRQSVAFWCNPISGHATLYWYQQILGQGPKLLIQFQNNGVVDDSQLPKDRFSAERLKGVDSTLKIQPAKLEDSAVYLCASSRLSGRDTDTQYFGPGTRLTVL.

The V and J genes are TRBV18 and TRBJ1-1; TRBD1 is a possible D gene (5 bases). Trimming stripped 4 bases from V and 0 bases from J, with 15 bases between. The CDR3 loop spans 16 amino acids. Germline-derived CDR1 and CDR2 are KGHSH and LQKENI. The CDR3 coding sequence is TGTGCCAGCTCACGGGACGCGCCACTCATGAACACTGAAGCTTTCTTT. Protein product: CASSRDAPLMNTEAFF.

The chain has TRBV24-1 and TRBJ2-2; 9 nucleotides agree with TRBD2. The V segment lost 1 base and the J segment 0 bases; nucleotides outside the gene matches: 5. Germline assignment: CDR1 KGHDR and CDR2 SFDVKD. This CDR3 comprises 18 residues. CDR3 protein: CATSDFRSGRSNTGELFF. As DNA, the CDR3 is TGTGCCACCAGTGATTTTAGGAGCGGGAGGTCGAACACCGGGGAGCTGTTTTTT.

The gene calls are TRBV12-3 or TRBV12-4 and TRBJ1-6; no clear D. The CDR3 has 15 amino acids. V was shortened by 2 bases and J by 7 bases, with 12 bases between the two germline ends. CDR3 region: CASSLLELPNSPLHF. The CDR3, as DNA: TGTGCCAGCAGTTTACTGGAGTTACCCAATTCACCCCTCCACTTT.

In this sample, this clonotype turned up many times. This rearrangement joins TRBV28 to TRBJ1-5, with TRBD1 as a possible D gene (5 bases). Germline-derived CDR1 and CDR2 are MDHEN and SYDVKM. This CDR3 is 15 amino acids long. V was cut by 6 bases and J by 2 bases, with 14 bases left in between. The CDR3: CASRGGPGGNQPQHF. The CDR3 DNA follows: TGTGCCAGCAGAGGCGGGCCGGGGGGCAATCAGCCCCAGCATTTT. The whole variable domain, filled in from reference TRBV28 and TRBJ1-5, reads DVKVTQSSRYLVKRTGEKVFLECVQDMDHENMFWYRQDPGLGLRLIYFSYDVKMKEKGDIPEGYSVSREKKERFSLILESASTNQTSMYLCASRGGPGGNQPQHFGDGTRLSIL.

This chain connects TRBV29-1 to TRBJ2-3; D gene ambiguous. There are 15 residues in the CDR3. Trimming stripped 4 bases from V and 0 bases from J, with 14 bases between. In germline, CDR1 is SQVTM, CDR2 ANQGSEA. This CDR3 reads CSVAEVRSSTDTQYF. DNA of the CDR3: TGCAGCGTTGCAGAGGTCCGAAGTAGCACAGATACGCAGTATTTT.

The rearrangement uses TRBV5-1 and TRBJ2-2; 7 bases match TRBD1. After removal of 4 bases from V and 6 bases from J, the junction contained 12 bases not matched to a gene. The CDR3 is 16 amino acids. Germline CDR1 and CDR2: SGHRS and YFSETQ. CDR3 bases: TGCGCCAGCAGCGCCCGGGACAGCCGCCGAGCCGGGGAGCTGTTTTTT. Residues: CASSARDSRRAGELFF.

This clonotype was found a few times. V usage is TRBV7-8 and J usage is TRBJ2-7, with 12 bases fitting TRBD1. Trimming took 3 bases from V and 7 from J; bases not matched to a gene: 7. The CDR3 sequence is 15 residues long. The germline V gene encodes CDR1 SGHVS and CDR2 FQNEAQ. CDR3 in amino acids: CASSFTGQGAGEQYV. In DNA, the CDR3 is TGTGCCAGCAGCTTTACGGGACAGGGGGCCGGGGAGCAGTACGTC.

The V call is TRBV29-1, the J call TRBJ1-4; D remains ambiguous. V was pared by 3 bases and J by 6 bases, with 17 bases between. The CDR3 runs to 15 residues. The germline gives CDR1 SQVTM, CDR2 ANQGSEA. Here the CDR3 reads CSVDKVGFLDEKLFF. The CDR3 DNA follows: TGCAGCGTTGATAAAGTAGGGTTCTTAGATGAAAAACTGTTTTTT.

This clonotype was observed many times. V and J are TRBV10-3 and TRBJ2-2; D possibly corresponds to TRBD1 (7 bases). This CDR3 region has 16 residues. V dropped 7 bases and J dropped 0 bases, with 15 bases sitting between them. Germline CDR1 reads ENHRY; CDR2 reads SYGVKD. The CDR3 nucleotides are TGTGCCATCAACAGGGCGGGACAGTCGAACACCGGGGAGCTGTTTTTT. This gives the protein CAINRAGQSNTGELFF.

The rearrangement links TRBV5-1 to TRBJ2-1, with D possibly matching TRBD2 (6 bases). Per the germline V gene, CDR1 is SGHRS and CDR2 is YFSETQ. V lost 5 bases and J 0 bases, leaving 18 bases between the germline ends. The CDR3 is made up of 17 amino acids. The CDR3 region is CASSTRRATYSYNEQFF. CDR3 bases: TGCGCCAGCAGTACGAGGAGGGCAACCTACTCCTACAATGAGCAGTTCTTC.